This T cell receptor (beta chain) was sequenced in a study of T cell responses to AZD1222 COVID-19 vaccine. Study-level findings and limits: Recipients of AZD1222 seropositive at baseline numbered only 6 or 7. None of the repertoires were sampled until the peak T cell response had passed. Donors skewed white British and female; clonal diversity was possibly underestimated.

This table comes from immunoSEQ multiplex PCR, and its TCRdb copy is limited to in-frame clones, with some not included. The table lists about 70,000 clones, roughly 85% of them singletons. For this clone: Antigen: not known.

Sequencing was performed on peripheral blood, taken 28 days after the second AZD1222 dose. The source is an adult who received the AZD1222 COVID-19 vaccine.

The CDR3 region has the DNA TGTGCCAGCTCACTAGACAGGGGAGAGACCCAGTACTTC. Its protein is CASSLDRGETQYF. The chain recombines TRBV18 with TRBJ2-5; 8 bases line up with TRBD1. The CDR3 sequence is 13 residues long. V was pared by 4 bases and J by 4 bases, with 2 bases of the junction left unmatched. Germline CDR1 reads KGHSH; CDR2 reads LQKENI.